This TCR beta chain was observed in a study of OX40 agonist ivuxolimab in advanced cancers. V was shortened by 0 bases and J by 4 bases, with 16 bases between the two germline ends. CDR1 and CDR2 from the germline V gene are SGHDT and YYEEEE. This CDR3 is 16 amino acids long. TCRdb's copy holds only in-frame clones and misses some; the assay was immunoSEQ multiplex PCR. The sample records about 20,000 clones, approximately 85% being singletons. V is TRBV5-6 and J is TRBJ1-2, with D possibly TRBD1 on 5 matching bases. The clonotype originates from an adult with an advanced solid tumor such as melanoma, head and neck, liver or kidney cancer. The source was CD4+ or CD8+ T cells sorted from blood, collected in a trial of the OX40 agonist ivuxolimab. The CDR3 loop is CASSLGGGARSYGYTF. The CDR3 DNA sequence: TGTGCCAGCAGCTTGGGAGGAGGGGCGCGAAGCTATGGCTACACCTTC.